The clone carrying this T cell receptor (beta chain) is a singleton in its sample. Antigen unknown. The repertoire was sequenced with immunoSEQ multiplex PCR; TCRdb's copy has only in-frame clones and lacks some. The sample records about 110,000 clones, around 90% being singletons. The data were obtained in a study of T cell responses to AZD1222 COVID-19 vaccine. General study findings and limits: There were repertoire samples only from the period after the peak T cell response. Increased Spike-specific TCR breadth and depth were observed after two AZD1222 doses. White British donors predominated, females outnumbered males, and clonal diversity was possibly underestimated.

This clonotype originated in an adult in good health. Sequences were derived from peripheral blood, sampled on day 0 of AZD1222 vaccination.

CDR3 nucleotide sequence: TGTGCCACCCTTTTAGACAGGGGGCCCAACGAGCAGTACTTC. Translating it yields CATLLDRGPNEQYF. This chain connects TRBV10-3 to TRBJ2-7, with 10 nucleotides matching TRBD1. The V segment lost 10 bases and the J segment 5 bases; nucleotides outside the gene matches: 11. The CDR3 length is 14 residues. The V gene's germline CDR1 is ENHRY and CDR2 SYGVKD.